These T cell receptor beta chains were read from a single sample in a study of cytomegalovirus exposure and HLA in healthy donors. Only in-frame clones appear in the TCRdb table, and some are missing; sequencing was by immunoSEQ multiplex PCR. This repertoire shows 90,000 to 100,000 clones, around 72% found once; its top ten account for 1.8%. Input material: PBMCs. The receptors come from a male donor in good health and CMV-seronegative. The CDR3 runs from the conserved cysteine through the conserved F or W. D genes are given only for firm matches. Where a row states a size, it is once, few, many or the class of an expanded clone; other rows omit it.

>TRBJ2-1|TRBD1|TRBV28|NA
TGTGCCAGCAGTATCACGACAGGGCTCCTCAATGAGCAGTTCTTC
CASSITTGLLNEQFF
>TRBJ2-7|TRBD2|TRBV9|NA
TGTGCCAGCAGCGTAGGAGGCACTAGCGCTTACGAGCAGTACTTC
CASSVGGTSAYEQYF
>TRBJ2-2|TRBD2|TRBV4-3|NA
TGCGCCAGCAGCCAGACCGCGGGAGGGCCTACCGGGGAGCTGTTTTTT
CASSQTAGGPTGELFF
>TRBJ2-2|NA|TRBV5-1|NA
TGCGCCAGCACCCCAAAAGTACAGGGCGGGGAGCTGTTTTTT
CASTPKVQGGELFF
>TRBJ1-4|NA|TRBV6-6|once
TGTGCCAGCAGTTACGCCGGTAATGAAAAACTGTTTTTT
CASSYAGNEKLFF
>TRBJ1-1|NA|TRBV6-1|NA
TGTGCCAGCAGCTCGGAACGGGAGGTCACTGAAGCTTTCTTT
CASSSEREVTEAFF
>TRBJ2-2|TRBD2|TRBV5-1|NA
TGCGCCAGCAGCTTGGCCTCTCTCGTAGCGGGATACACCGGGGAGCTGTTTTTT
CASSLASLVAGYTGELFF
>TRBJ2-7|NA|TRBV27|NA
TGTGCCAGCAGTTTGGGCAGGGTTAGCGAGCAGTACTTC
CASSLGRVSEQYF
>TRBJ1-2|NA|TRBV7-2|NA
TGTGCCAGCAGCTTCTCGTGGCAGGGTTCCTATGGCTACACCTTC
CASSFSWQGSYGYTF
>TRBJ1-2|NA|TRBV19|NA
TGTGCCACCTTGCGAGGGGGACTAGCCAATGGCTACACCTTC
CATLRGGLANGYTF
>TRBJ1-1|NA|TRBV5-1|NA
TGCGCCAGCAGCTTGGAAGGAGTTATGAACACTGAAGCTTTCTTT
CASSLEGVMNTEAFF
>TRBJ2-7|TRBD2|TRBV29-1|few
TGCAGCGTTCGGACTAGCGGGTTTTCCTCCTCCGAGCAGTACTTC
CSVRTSGFSSSEQYF
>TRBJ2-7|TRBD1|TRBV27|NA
TGTGCCAGCAGTTTCCGTGGGTCCATGTGGGGACAGGGGGCTTACGAGCAGTACTTC
CASSFRGSMWGQGAYEQYF
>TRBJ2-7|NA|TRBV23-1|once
TGCGCCAGCAGTCAATCCGAGCGGGTGAGCTCCTACGAGCAGTACTTC
CASSQSERVSSYEQYF
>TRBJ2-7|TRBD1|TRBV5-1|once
TGCGCCAGCAGCTTGGGCATAAGGACAGGGGTGTTTTATGGCGGCTACGAGCAGTACTTC
CASSLGIRTGVFYGGYEQYF
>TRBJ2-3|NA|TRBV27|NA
TGTGCCAGCAGGAACAGGGATGTGGTACTAGATACGCAGTATTTT
CASRNRDVVLDTQYF
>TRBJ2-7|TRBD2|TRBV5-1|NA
TGCGCCAGCAGCTTGGCCGCGGGGGTCTCCTACGAGCAGTACTTC
CASSLAAGVSYEQYF
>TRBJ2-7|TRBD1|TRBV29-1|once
TGCAGCGTGACCAACAGGGGGCTTCGCGACGAGCAGTACTTC
CSVTNRGLRDEQYF
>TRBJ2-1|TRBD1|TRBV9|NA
TGTGCCAGCAGCGTCGGAAACAGGGGCTACAATGAGCAGTTCTTC
CASSVGNRGYNEQFF
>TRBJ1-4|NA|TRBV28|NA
TGTGCCAGCAGTTTCCGGGGGGGTGAAAAACTGTTTTTT
CASSFRGGEKLFF
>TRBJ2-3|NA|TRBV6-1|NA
TGTGCCAGCAGGCGGCGGTCTAGCACAGATACGCAGTATTTT
CASRRRSSTDTQYF
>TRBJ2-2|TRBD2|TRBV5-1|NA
TGCGCCAGCAGCTTGGGCACAACTAGCGGGAGGGGCACCGGGGAGCTGTTTTTT
CASSLGTTSGRGTGELFF
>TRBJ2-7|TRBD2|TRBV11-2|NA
TGTGCCAGCAGCCTGGGGGGGACTAGCGGGAAAAACTTC
CASSLGGTSGKNF
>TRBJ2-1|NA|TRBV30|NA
TGTGCCTGGAATCTCGGGGGCTCCTACAATGAGCAGTTCTTC
CAWNLGGSYNEQFF
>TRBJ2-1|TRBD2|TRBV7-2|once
TGTGCCAGCATCCCTAGGACTAGCGGGACTTATGAGCAGTTCTTC
CASIPRTSGTYEQFF
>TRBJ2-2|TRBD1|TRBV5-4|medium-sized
TGTGCCAGCAGCTTGGGGGGGACAGGGGGCGTGAACACCGGGGAGCTGTTTTTT
CASSLGGTGGVNTGELFF
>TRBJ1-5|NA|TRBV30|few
TGTGCCTGGAGTACAGGGACCGACGGGGCCCAGCATTTT
CAWSTGTDGAQHF
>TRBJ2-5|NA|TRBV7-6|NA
TGTGCCAGCAGCCCTGGGACAAGGTACCAAGAGACCCAGTACTTC
CASSPGTRYQETQYF
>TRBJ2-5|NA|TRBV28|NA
TGTGCCAGCAGTTTATTAGAAGAGACCCAGTACTTC
CASSLLEETQYF
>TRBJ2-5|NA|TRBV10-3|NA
TGTGCCATCAGTGGATTAGCCCAAGAGACCCAGTACTTC
CAISGLAQETQYF
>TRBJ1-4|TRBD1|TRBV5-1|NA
TGCGCCAGCAGCTTATTTGGGACAGGGGAAGAAAAACTGTTTTTT
CASSLFGTGEEKLFF
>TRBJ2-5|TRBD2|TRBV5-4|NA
TGTGTCAGCAGCGGCGAGGGACTAGCGGGAAAAGAGACCCAGTACTTC
CVSSGEGLAGKETQYF
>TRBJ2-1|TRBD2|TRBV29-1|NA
TGCAGCGTGACGACTAGCGGGAGTTACAATGAGCAGTTCTTC
CSVTTSGSYNEQFF
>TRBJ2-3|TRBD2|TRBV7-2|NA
TGTGCCAGCAGCTTATTCTTAGCGGGAGAAGGTGGAGATACGCAGTATTTT
CASSLFLAGEGGDTQYF
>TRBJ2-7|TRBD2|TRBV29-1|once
TGCAGCGTTGTCCTAGCGGGAACCTACGAGCAGTACTTC
CSVVLAGTYEQYF
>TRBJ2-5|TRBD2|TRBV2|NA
TGTGCCAGCAGTGAAACTAGCGGGAGAAGGGCGGAGACCCAGTACTTC
CASSETSGRRAETQYF
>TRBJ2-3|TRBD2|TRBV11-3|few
TGTGCCAGCAGCTGGACTAGCGGCTACACAGATACGCAGTATTTT
CASSWTSGYTDTQYF
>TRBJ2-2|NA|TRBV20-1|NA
TGCAGTGCTAGTGAGGCCGGGGAGCTGTTTTTT
CSASEAGELFF
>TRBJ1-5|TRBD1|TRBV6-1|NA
TGTGCCAGCAGCACGATGGACAGGCAGCCCCAGCATTTT
CASSTMDRQPQHF
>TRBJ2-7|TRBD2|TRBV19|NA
TGTGCCAGTAGTATACCGGGGAGCGGGAAAACCTACGAGCAGTACTTC
CASSIPGSGKTYEQYF
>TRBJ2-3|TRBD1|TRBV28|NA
TGTGCCAGCATAAATCCTAGACAGGGTGCCACAGATACGCAGTATTTT
CASINPRQGATDTQYF
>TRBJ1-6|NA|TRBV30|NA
TGTGCCTGGTCCACGGGACAAGAGAATTCACCCCTCCACTTT
CAWSTGQENSPLHF
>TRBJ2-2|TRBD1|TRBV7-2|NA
TGTGCCAGCAGCCGTGGGGACAGAGACACCGGGGAGCTGTTTTTT
CASSRGDRDTGELFF
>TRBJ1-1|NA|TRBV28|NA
TGTGCCAGCAGTTTATTCGGGGTAAACACTGAAGCTTTCTTT
CASSLFGVNTEAFF
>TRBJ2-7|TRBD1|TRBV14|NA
TGTGCCAGCAGCCAAGAAGGAACAGGGGGGCCCGAGCAGTACTTC
CASSQEGTGGPEQYF
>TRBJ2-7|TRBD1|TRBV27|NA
TGTGCCAGCAGTTTTACCGGGACAGGTTACTACGAGCAGTACTTC
CASSFTGTGYYEQYF
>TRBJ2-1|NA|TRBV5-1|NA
TGCGCCAGCAGCTTGGTTGTTTCAAATGAGCAGTTCTTC
CASSLVVSNEQFF
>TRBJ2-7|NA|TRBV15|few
TGTGCCACCAGCAGAGACCGGGAGATAAGCGAGCAGTACTTC
CATSRDREISEQYF
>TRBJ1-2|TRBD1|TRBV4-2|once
TGTGCCAGCAGCCAAGATTACAGGGGAGGCTATGGCTACACCTTC
CASSQDYRGGYGYTF
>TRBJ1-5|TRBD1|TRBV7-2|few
TGTGCCAGCAGCTCAGACAGGGTAGGTGATCAGCCCCAGCATTTT
CASSSDRVGDQPQHF
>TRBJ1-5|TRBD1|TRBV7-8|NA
TGTGCCAGCAGCAAAAATTTTGGACAGGGGGGACAGCCCCAGCATTTT
CASSKNFGQGGQPQHF